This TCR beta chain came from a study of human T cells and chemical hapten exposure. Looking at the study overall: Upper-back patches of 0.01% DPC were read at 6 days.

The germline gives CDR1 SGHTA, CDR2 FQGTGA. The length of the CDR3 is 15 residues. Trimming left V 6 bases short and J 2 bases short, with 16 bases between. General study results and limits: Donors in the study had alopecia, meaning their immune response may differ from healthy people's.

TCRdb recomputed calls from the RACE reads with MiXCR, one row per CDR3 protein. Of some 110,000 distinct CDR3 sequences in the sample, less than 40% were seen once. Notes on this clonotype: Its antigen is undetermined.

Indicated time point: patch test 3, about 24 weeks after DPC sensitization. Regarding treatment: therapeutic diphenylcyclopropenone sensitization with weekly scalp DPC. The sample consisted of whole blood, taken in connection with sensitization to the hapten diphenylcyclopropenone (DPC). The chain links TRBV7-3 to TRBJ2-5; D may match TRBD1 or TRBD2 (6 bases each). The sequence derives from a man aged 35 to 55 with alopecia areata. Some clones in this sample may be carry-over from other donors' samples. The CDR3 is CASRRGHSLQETQYF. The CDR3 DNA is TGTGCCAGCAGGCGGGGACACTCGTTACAAGAGACCCAGTACTTC. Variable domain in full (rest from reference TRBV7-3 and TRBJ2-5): GAGVSQTPSNKVTEKGKYVELRCDPISGHTALYWYRQSLGQGPEFLIYFQGTGAADDSGLPNDRFFAVRPEGSVSTLKIQRTERGDSAVYLCASRRGHSLQETQYFGPGTRLLVL.